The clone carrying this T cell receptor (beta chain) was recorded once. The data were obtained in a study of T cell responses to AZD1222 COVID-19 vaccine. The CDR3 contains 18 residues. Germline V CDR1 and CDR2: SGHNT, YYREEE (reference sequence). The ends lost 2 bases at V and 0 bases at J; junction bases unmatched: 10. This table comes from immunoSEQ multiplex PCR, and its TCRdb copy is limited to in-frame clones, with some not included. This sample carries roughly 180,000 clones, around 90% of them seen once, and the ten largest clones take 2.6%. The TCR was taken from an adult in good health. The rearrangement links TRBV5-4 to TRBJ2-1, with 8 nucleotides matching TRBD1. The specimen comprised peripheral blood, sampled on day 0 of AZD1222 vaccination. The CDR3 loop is CASSFARGRISSYNEQFF. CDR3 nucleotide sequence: TGTGCCAGCAGCTTCGCCAGGGGGCGTATTTCCTCCTACAATGAGCAGTTCTTC.